This TCR beta chain stems from a study of blood T cell repertoires in COVID-19. Across the study: From T cells, B-cell-depleted T cells, or PBMCs came the material, which was cDNA or gDNA.

Germline loops: CDR1 SGHAT, CDR2 FQDESV (reference sequence). The CDR3 extends over 14 amino acids. V lost 3 bases to trimming and J lost 4 bases, with 12 bases between them. TCRdb keeps only in-frame clones here, not all; method: immunoSEQ multiplex PCR. Of around 400,000 clones in the sample, roughly 84% were seen once. The sequence was collected from a woman aged 18 to 35 who had been exposed to COVID-19. The chain carries TRBV11-1 and TRBJ1-1, with D possibly being TRBD1 (5 bases). Sample: PBMCs or T cells enriched from blood (not recorded which). CDR3 sequence reads: CASSFAGGFTEAFF. The CDR3 DNA reads as TGTGCCAGCAGCTTTGCTGGGGGGTTCACTGAAGCTTTCTTT.